These 20 T cell receptor beta chains were sequenced from one sample in a study of T cell responses to AZD1222 COVID-19 vaccine. The assay was immunoSEQ multiplex PCR, and TCRdb's table has in-frame clones only and misses some. This sample has about 130,000 clones, with 90% to 95% found just once. The input for sequencing was peripheral blood, taken on day 0 of AZD1222 vaccination. Source of these receptors: an adult in good health.

The rearrangement uses TRBV27 and TRBJ2-1; 7 nucleotides agree with TRBD2. The V segment lost 5 bases and the J segment 12 bases; nucleotides outside the gene matches: 4. CDR1 and CDR2 (germline): MNHEY, SMNVEV (reference sequence). The CDR3 consists of 11 residues. The CDR3 bases are TGTGCCAGCAGTGGGTCGGGGGGGCAGTTCTTC. Translating gives CASSGSGGQFF.

The chain couples TRBV2 to TRBJ1-5, with TRBD1 as a possible D gene (5 bases). Germline V gene lookup returns CDR1 SNHLY and CDR2 FYNNEI. V was cut by 1 base and J by 3 bases, with 10 bases left in between. This CDR3 is built from 15 residues. DNA of the CDR3: TGTGCCAGCAGTGAAGTGGGGGGTGACAATCAGCCCCAGCATTTT. Translated: CASSEVGGDNQPQHF.

The rearrangement links TRBV2 to TRBJ1-2; D remains ambiguous. CDR3 length equals 13 residues. Trimming left V 8 bases short and J 2 bases short, with 12 bases between. Germline V gene lookup returns CDR1 SNHLY and CDR2 FYNNEI. Here the CDR3 DNA reads TGTGCCAGCTCGCTTCGGAGAAACTATGGCTACACCTTC. It encodes CASSLRRNYGYTF.

The V and J genes are TRBV6-2 or TRBV6-3 and TRBJ2-5; TRBD2 matches 10 bases. Germline CDR1 reads MNHEY; CDR2 reads SVGEGT. This CDR3 has 16 residues. J lost 5 bases, V lost 2 bases, and 8 bases had no gene match. As DNA, the CDR3 is TGTGCCAGCAGTTACAGAGCGGGGGGGCCTCAGGAGACCCAGTACTTC. It specifies CASSYRAGGPQETQYF.

The DNA of the CDR3 is TGTGCCTGGAGGATGACAGGGGGCCCCTACGAGCAGTACTTC. This translates into CAWRMTGGPYEQYF. The chain combines TRBV30 with TRBJ2-7; 10 bases fit TRBD1. Trimming at V came to 3 bases and at J to 2 bases, leaving 4 bases not matched to a gene. The CDR3 runs 14 residues. Germline CDR1 GTSNPN, CDR2 SVGIG (reference sequence).

CDR3 loop: CASSPSGDAGSPLHF. The CDR3 coding sequence is TGTGCCAGCAGCCCCTCGGGGGATGCGGGTTCACCCCTCCACTTT. The chain combines TRBV7-9 with TRBJ1-6, with TRBD1 as a possible D gene (5 bases). The germline V gene has CDR1 SEHNR and CDR2 FQNEAQ (reference sequence). V lost 5 bases and J lost 9, with 17 bases in between. The CDR3 loop spans 15 amino acids. Variable domain in full (rest from reference TRBV7-9 and TRBJ1-6): DTGVSQNPRHKITKRGQNVTFRCDPISEHNRLYWYRQTLGQGPEFLTYFQNEAQLEKSRLLSDRFSAERPKGSFSTLEIQRTEQGDSAMYLCASSPSGDAGSPLHFGNGTRLTVT.

This rearrangement joins TRBV7-9 to TRBJ2-7; D might be TRBD1 (7 bases). The CDR3 has 16 amino acids. The V end lost 2 bases, the J end lost 2 bases, and 16 bases lay between the germline ends. Looked up from germline, CDR1 is SEHNR and CDR2 is FQNEAQ (reference sequence). In nucleotides, the CDR3 is TGTGCCAGCAGCTTAACGTCGGGCAGGGGGGCCTACGAGCAGTACTTC. Protein sequence: CASSLTSGRGAYEQYF.

This rearrangement joins TRBV7-6 to TRBJ2-7; TRBD2 agrees at 13 bases. J lost 6 bases, V lost 5 bases, and 10 bases had no gene match. The germline gives CDR1 SGHVS, CDR2 FNYEAQ. The CDR3 runs 16 residues. The CDR3 coding sequence is TGTGCCAGCAGCCTCGGACTAGCGGGGGTATGGGGCGAGCAGTACTTC. Translating gives CASSLGLAGVWGEQYF.

This clone was picked up one time. The chain couples TRBV7-2 to TRBJ2-3; D gene unclear. The V end was cut by 3 bases, the J end by 3 bases, with 7 bases between. The CDR3 loop spans 13 amino acids. CDR1 is SGHTA and CDR2 is FQGNSA in the germline V gene. This CDR3 is CASSFGGTDTQYF. Here the CDR3 DNA reads TGTGCCAGCAGCTTTGGCGGAACAGATACGCAGTATTTT.

This chain joins TRBV2 and TRBJ2-7; a possible D gene is TRBD1 (5 bases). The V gene lost 8 bases and the J gene lost 3 bases, with 14 bases spanning the gap. Germline CDR1 reads SNHLY; CDR2 reads FYNNEI. There are 13 residues in the CDR3. CDR3 amino acids: CASGADQGYEQYF. CDR3 nucleotide sequence: TGTGCCAGCGGCGCCGACCAGGGCTACGAGCAGTACTTC.

CDR3 nucleotides: TGTGCCAGCAGACATTCGGGACAGTTTATACCCGAAGCTTTCTTT. Encoded protein: CASRHSGQFIPEAFF. This sequence joins TRBV4-2 and TRBJ1-1, with TRBD1 identical over 7 bases. Trimming removed 6 bases from V and 8 bases from J; junction bases left unmatched: 15. CDR1 is LGHNA, CDR2 YNFKEQ, per germline. This CDR3 comprises 15 residues.

This chain joins TRBV5-4 and TRBJ1-2; D might be TRBD1 (6 bases). The V end was cut by 0 bases, the J end by 0 bases, with 12 bases between. Per the germline V gene, CDR1 is SGHNT and CDR2 is YYREEE (reference sequence). This CDR3 spans 16 amino acids. CDR3 DNA sequence: TGTGCCAGCAGCTTGGGACAGGCGCTTGCTAACTATGGCTACACCTTC. Protein product: CASSLGQALANYGYTF.

The J gene is TRBJ2-3, the V gene TRBV7-8; no reliable D call. This CDR3 contains 14 residues. V gave up 3 bases and J gave up 0 bases, with 7 bases separating them. Looked up from germline, CDR1 is SGHVS and CDR2 is FQNEAQ. The CDR3 nucleotides read TGTGCCAGCAGCTTTGGCACTAGCACAGATACGCAGTATTTT. Translation: CASSFGTSTDTQYF.

The V and J genes are TRBV29-1 and TRBJ1-5; D remains unclear. Germline lookup yields CDR1 SQVTM and CDR2 ANQGSEA. Trimming removed 4 bases at V and 0 bases at J, with 7 bases between. The CDR3 spans 13 residues. CDR3 protein: CSVVVNSNQPQHF. The CDR3 nucleotides read TGCAGCGTTGTAGTTAATAGCAATCAGCCCCAGCATTTT. The full variable domain, completed using reference TRBV29-1 and TRBJ1-5, is SAVISQKPSRDICQRGTSLTIQCQVDSQVTMMFWYRQQPGQSLTLIATANQGSEATYESGFVIDKFPISRPNLTFSTLTVSNMSPEDSSIYLCSVVVNSNQPQHFGDGTRLSIL.

The genes are TRBV2 and TRBJ1-2; D is unresolved. The germline V gene encodes CDR1 SNHLY and CDR2 FYNNEI. This CDR3 has 14 amino acids. Trimming took 6 bases from V and 6 from J, leaving 17 bases between them. The CDR3 loop is CASSALVQSHGYTF. In DNA, the CDR3 is TGTGCCAGCAGCGCTTTAGTTCAAAGTCATGGCTACACCTTC.

This rearrangement joins TRBV18 to TRBJ1-2; D is possibly TRBD1 (6 bases). CDR1 and CDR2 (germline): KGHSH, LQKENI. This CDR3 is built from 13 residues. The germline V and J ends were trimmed by 1 base and 7 bases, with 10 bases remaining between them. Here the CDR3 DNA reads TGTGCCAGCTCACCACAAGCGGGGGCTGGCTACACCTTC. Protein product: CASSPQAGAGYTF.

The CDR3 DNA is TGTGCCAGCAGTCCCGCGGGACAGGGGATTAATTCACCCCTCCACTTT. It translates to CASSPAGQGINSPLHF. V and J are TRBV28 and TRBJ1-6; 10 bases are a match to TRBD1. Germline loops: CDR1 MDHEN, CDR2 SYDVKM. The J segment lost 6 bases and the V segment lost 5 bases, leaving 7 bases of the junction unmatched. The CDR3 covers 16 residues.

This clone has just one count. The chain recombines TRBV7-3 with TRBJ2-3; unclear D gene. The germline V and J ends were trimmed by 8 bases and 6 bases, with 15 bases remaining between them. CDR1 and CDR2 from the germline V gene are SGHTA and FQGTGA. The CDR3 has 13 amino acids. CDR3 in amino acids: CASGKARLDTQYF. The DNA of the CDR3 is TGTGCCAGCGGGAAAGCGCGGCTCGATACGCAGTATTTT.

The CDR3 here is CAISERGGGGETQYF. CDR3 DNA sequence: TGTGCCATCAGTGAGCGCGGGGGGGGAGGTGAGACCCAGTACTTC. The chain links TRBV10-3 to TRBJ2-5; 9 bases match TRBD2. The CDR3 has 15 residues. V lost 2 bases, J lost 5 bases, and 6 bases stayed unmatched. The germline V gene encodes CDR1 ENHRY and CDR2 SYGVKD.

A single count supports this clone. This chain links TRBV3-1 (or the pseudogene TRBV3-2) with TRBJ1-5; D is unclear. The CDR3 has 14 amino acids. Trimming stripped 3 bases from V and 9 bases from J, with 15 bases between. The germline V gene has CDR1 LGHDT and CDR2 YNNKEL (reference sequence). Here the CDR3 reads CASSQGGNGRPQHF. The CDR3 DNA sequence: TGTGCCAGCAGCCAGGGCGGCAATGGCCGGCCCCAGCATTTT.